The clone carrying this T cell receptor beta chain was detected only once. Its antigen remains unknown. The data are from a study of T cell responses to AZD1222 COVID-19 vaccine. Whole-study results and caveats: Distributed over spike, vaccine-associated CD4 TCRs predominated at 160-218 and 743-854. Unmutated variant regions reportedly attract nearly half of all spike-specific TCRs. Following two doses of AZD1222, Spike-specific TCR breadth and depth rose.

Measured with immunoSEQ multiplex PCR; TCRdb has only the in-frame clones, and not every one. The sample has 170,000 or so clones; roughly 87% are singletons. The germline V gene encodes CDR1 SGHVS and CDR2 FNYEAQ. The CDR3 runs to 13 residues. V shed 1 base and J shed 6 bases, with 9 bases lying between them. The starting material was peripheral blood, obtained on day 0 of AZD1222 vaccination. The chain joins TRBV7-6 to TRBJ2-5; tentatively, D is TRBD1 or TRBD2 (5 bases each). This TCR was recovered from an adult in good health. CDR3 residues: CASSLVGGKTQYF. The CDR3, as DNA: TGTGCCAGCAGCTTAGTTGGGGGAAAGACCCAGTACTTC.